This TCR beta chain was recovered during a study of blood T cell repertoires in COVID-19. Study context: Nucleic acid was either cDNA or gDNA, and it came from T cells, B-cell-depleted T cells, or PBMCs.

Original handling: Scientists estimated how many nucleated cells there were by amplifying reference gene primers. The assay was immunoSEQ multiplex PCR, and TCRdb's table has in-frame clones only and misses some. Clonal size and the V and J genes are those of that table, whereas D and trimming came from the DNA. The repertoire holds approximately 90,000 clones, with about four fifths as singletons. Germline V gene lookup returns CDR1 SGHTA and CDR2 FQGNSA. V shed 8 bases and J 0 bases; nucleotides not matched to a gene: 6. This CDR3 region has 15 residues. This TCR came from a woman aged 80 or over with acute or convalescent COVID-19. The specimen was peripheral blood. The V and J genes are TRBV7-2 and TRBJ2-7, with TRBD2 matching over 11 bases. The CDR3: CASAQTSGVSYEQYF. As DNA, the CDR3 is TGTGCCAGCGCCCAGACTAGCGGGGTCTCCTACGAGCAGTACTTC.